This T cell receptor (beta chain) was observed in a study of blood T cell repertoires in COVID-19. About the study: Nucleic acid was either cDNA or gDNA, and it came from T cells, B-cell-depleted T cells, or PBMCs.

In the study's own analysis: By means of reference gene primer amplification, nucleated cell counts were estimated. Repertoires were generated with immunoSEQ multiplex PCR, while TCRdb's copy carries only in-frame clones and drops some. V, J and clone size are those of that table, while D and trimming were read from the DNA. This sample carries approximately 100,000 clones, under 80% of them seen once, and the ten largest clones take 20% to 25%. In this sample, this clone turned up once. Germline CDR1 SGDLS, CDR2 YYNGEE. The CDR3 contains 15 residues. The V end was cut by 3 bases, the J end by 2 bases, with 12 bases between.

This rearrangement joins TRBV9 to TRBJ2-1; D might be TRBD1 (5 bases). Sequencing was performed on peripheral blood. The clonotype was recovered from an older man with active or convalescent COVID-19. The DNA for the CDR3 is TGTGCCAGCAGCGGAGCAACAGGAGCCTACAATGAGCAGTTCTTC. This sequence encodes CASSGATGAYNEQFF.